This is a list of T cell receptor beta chains from one sample in a study of regulatory T cells in long-lasting Graves disease. One entry per CDR3 protein results from TCRdb running MiXCR on the multiplex PCR reads. This sample has approximately 360,000 distinct CDR3 sequences, with approximately 12% found just once. These data are also associated with another study on T cells in Graves' hyperthyroidism and ophthalmopathy.

This specimen was peripheral blood mononuclear cells (PBMCs), taken at new diagnosis, from a patient treated with antithyroid drugs. The receptors derive from a woman in her late teens or twenties with Graves disease. Each CDR3 is given with its conserved first and last residue. Each record gives: V gene, D gene, J gene, clone size, CDR3 DNA, CDR3 protein. The D gene is left open where the match is weak. Expanded clones are given a class, and other clones once, few, many or no size at all.

TRBV7-2	NA	TRBJ1-6	few	TGTGCCAGCACCCTCTCGGAAAGGGTTGAGAGCTCCTATAATTCACCCCTCCACTTT	CASTLSERVESSYNSPLHF
TRBV12-3/TRBV12-4	NA	TRBJ2-1	NA	TGTGCCAGCAGTTTTGTCTACAATGAGCAGTTCTTC	CASSFVYNEQFF
TRBV24-1	NA	TRBJ2-1	few	TGTGCCATCGCGCAGGGGGGACTAATCAATGAGCAGTTCTTC	CAIAQGGLINEQFF
TRBV6-2/TRBV6-3	NA	TRBJ1-1	NA	TGTGCCAGCAGTGAAGCGGAGAACACTGAAGCTTTCTTT	CASSEAENTEAFF
TRBV4-2	TRBD1	TRBJ1-3	few	TGTGCCAGCAGCCTGGACAGGTTCTCTGGAAACACCATATATTTT	CASSLDRFSGNTIYF
TRBV7-3	TRBD2	TRBJ2-2	few	TGTGCCAGCAGCTCCAGCGGGAGCGGAACCGGGGAGCTGTTTTTT	CASSSSGSGTGELFF
TRBV3-1	NA	TRBJ2-7	many	TGTGCCAGCAGCCAAGGCGAGTTTCGGACTGGGGCCTACGAGCAGTACTTC	CASSQGEFRTGAYEQYF
TRBV4-3	NA	TRBJ1-4	many	TGCGCCAGCAGCGAAATCTGGTCGCCTAATGAAAAACTGTTTTTT	CASSEIWSPNEKLFF
TRBV5-5	TRBD1	TRBJ2-2	NA	TGTGCCAGCATCTCGGGACAGGGGGGTTTCGGGGAGCTGTTTTTT	CASISGQGGFGELFF
TRBV28	TRBD1	TRBJ1-4	many	TGTGCCAGCAGTCGATGGACAGGGTGGGATGAAAAACTGTTTTTT	CASSRWTGWDEKLFF
TRBV20-1	NA	TRBJ1-3	NA	TGCAGTGCCTCGACAGGCTCTGGCACCATATATTTT	CSASTGSGTIYF
TRBV20-1	NA	TRBJ1-3	many	TGCAGTGCTAGTGGGGACAAAACCTCTGGAAACACCATATATTTT	CSASGDKTSGNTIYF
TRBV7-8	NA	TRBJ1-1	many	TGTGCCAGCAGCGCCCAGACACGGAACACTGAAGCTTTCTTT	CASSAQTRNTEAFF
TRBV20-1	NA	TRBJ1-3	few	TGCAGTGCTAGAGATAAATCCGATCGGATAAGCTCTGGAAACACCATATATTTT	CSARDKSDRISSGNTIYF
TRBV6-2/TRBV6-3	TRBD2	TRBJ2-7	many	TGTGCCAGCAGTTACCATTTCAGGGGCCTAGCGGGAATAACCTACGAGCAGTACTTC	CASSYHFRGLAGITYEQYF
TRBV20-1	NA	TRBJ1-5	NA	TGCAGTGCTTTAAAGACAGATGCCAATCAGCCCCAGCATTTT	CSALKTDANQPQHF
TRBV6-2/TRBV6-3	NA	TRBJ2-1	NA	TGTGCCAGCAGTGAAAAGGTCGTAGGTGGCGCGAGTTACAATGAGCAGTTCTTC	CASSEKVVGGASYNEQFF
TRBV5-8	TRBD1	TRBJ1-6	NA	TGTGCCAGCAGCCCCTTCCCCTCGGACAGGGGGGGTCCCTTT	CASSPFPSDRGGPF
TRBV20-1	NA	TRBJ2-7	many	TGCAGTGCTAGAGATTCGCTAGCTTATACCTACGAGCAGTACTTC	CSARDSLAYTYEQYF
TRBV24-1	NA	TRBJ2-3	many	TGTGCCACCAGTCGCAGGGGCAGCGGGACAGATACGCAGTATTTT	CATSRRGSGTDTQYF
TRBV4-2	TRBD2	TRBJ2-1	many	TGTGCCAGCAGCCGGACGGCTAGCGGAGCTCACAATGAGCAGTTCTTC	CASSRTASGAHNEQFF
TRBV2	NA	TRBJ1-1	many	TGTGCCAGCAGAACTTATAGGGTGAACACTGAAGCTTTCTTT	CASRTYRVNTEAFF
TRBV19	TRBD1	TRBJ1-1	many	TGTGCCAGTATCATGGGACAGGGGAACACTGAAGCTTTCTTT	CASIMGQGNTEAFF
TRBV6-2/TRBV6-3	NA	TRBJ1-4	many	TGTGCCAGCAGTTACCGAATACGGACGGGACATGAAAAACTGTTTTTT	CASSYRIRTGHEKLFF
TRBV24-1	NA	TRBJ2-3	NA	TGTGCCACCAGTGAATGGGCAGATACGCAGTATTTT	CATSEWADTQYF
TRBV5-1	NA	TRBJ1-6	NA	TGCGCCAGCAGCTTGGGTCCCCGTATGGCGATATCACCCCTCCACTTT	CASSLGPRMAISPLHF
TRBV9	NA	TRBJ2-5	many	TGTGCCAGCAGCATCCTAGGCCGGGGCCCACTCCAAGAGACCCAGTACTTC	CASSILGRGPLQETQYF
TRBV6-2/TRBV6-3	NA	TRBJ1-5	many	TGTGCCAGCAGTTTTAGGACCCGACAGCCCCAGCATTTT	CASSFRTRQPQHF
TRBV7-2	NA	TRBJ1-2	NA	TGTGCCAGCAGTCTATACCCAGCGAGTGGCTATGGCTACACCTTC	CASSLYPASGYGYTF
TRBV5-1	TRBD2	TRBJ2-3	NA	TGCGCCAGCAGCTTGGTATTGGGCGTCCTAGCGGAGAGGTATTTT	CASSLVLGVLAERYF
TRBV2	TRBD1	TRBJ1-2	many	TGTGCCAGCAGGCCCCGATCAGACAGGGCCCATGGCTACACCTTC	CASRPRSDRAHGYTF
TRBV11-2	NA	TRBJ1-1	many	TGTGCCAGCAGTCAACAAAGGGGGACTGAAGCTTTCTTT	CASSQQRGTEAFF
TRBV12-3/TRBV12-4	NA	TRBJ2-5	many	TGTGCCAGCAGTTTAGCAGGGGGGGCGGGAGAGACCCAGTACTTC	CASSLAGGAGETQYF
TRBV20-1	TRBD2	TRBJ2-7	many	TGCAGTGCTAGACTAACTAGCGCCCACTCCTACGAGCAGTACTTC	CSARLTSAHSYEQYF
TRBV12-3/TRBV12-4	NA	TRBJ1-3	NA	TGTGCCAGCAGTCCCGGAGCCTCTGGAAACACCATATATTTT	CASSPGASGNTIYF
TRBV28	NA	TRBJ1-1	many	TGTGCCAGCAGTTTCGTGGTGAACACTGAAGCTTTCTTT	CASSFVVNTEAFF
TRBV5-1	NA	TRBJ2-2	many	TGCGCCAGCAGCTGGGGTTCGGCCGGGGAGCTGTTTTTT	CASSWGSAGELFF
TRBV12-3/TRBV12-4	NA	TRBJ1-2	many	TGTGCCAGCAGACACCGAGCGAGATTAAACTATGGCTACACCTTC	CASRHRARLNYGYTF
TRBV12-3/TRBV12-4	NA	TRBJ2-5	many	TGTGCCAGCAGCGGTGGGGGGGCTAGAAAAGAGACCCAGTACTTC	CASSGGGARKETQYF
TRBV5-1	NA	TRBJ2-2	many	TGCGCCAGCAAGACGGACCTAGCGAACACCGGGGAGCTGTTTTTT	CASKTDLANTGELFF
TRBV20-1	TRBD1	TRBJ2-1	many	TGCAGTGCTTGCGACAGGGGGCAACCCGCGTCCTACAATGAGCAGTTCTTC	CSACDRGQPASYNEQFF
TRBV28	NA	TRBJ2-7	many	TGTGCCAGCAGTTTACAGCAGGGGACCTACGAGCAGTACTTC	CASSLQQGTYEQYF
TRBV6-2/TRBV6-3	NA	TRBJ2-6	NA	TGTGCCAGCAGTTACTACGGCTCTGGGGCCAACGTCCTGACTTTC	CASSYYGSGANVLTF
TRBV15	NA	TRBJ1-3	few	TGTGCCACCAGCAGAGAAACCCCGTTTACCCGGGGCGAAAACACCATATATTTT	CATSRETPFTRGENTIYF
TRBV5-1	TRBD1	TRBJ1-1	NA	TGCGCCAGCAGCTTGGCCAAGACAGGGGTGAACACTGAAGCTTTCTTT	CASSLAKTGVNTEAFF
TRBV7-3	TRBD2	TRBJ2-5	many	TGTGCCAGCAGCTCAACCGGGACTAGCCAGACCCAGTACTTC	CASSSTGTSQTQYF
TRBV11-2	NA	TRBJ1-2	many	TGTGCCAGCAGCTTAGCAGGGTTCGGGGGGGCCTTTGACTATGGCTACACCTTC	CASSLAGFGGAFDYGYTF
TRBV12-3/TRBV12-4	NA	TRBJ1-1	many	TGTGCCAGCAGTTTAACAGCTATGAACACTGAAGCTTTCTTT	CASSLTAMNTEAFF
TRBV7-9	TRBD1	TRBJ1-3	NA	TGTGCCAGCAGCCCACGGGACAGGCGAAACACCATATATTTT	CASSPRDRRNTIYF
TRBV3-2	NA	TRBJ1-2	NA	TGTGCCAGCAGCCGCGACAGGGACGTAGTCGAGGAACCCACCTATGGCTACACCTTC	CASSRDRDVVEEPTYGYTF
TRBV24-1	NA	TRBJ1-2	NA	TGTGCCGCTTCCGATAGGGCGGGCGGCTACACCTTC	CAASDRAGGYTF
TRBV20-1	TRBD1	TRBJ2-7	NA	TGCAGTGCCACGGGGACAGGGTCCTACGAGCAGTACTTC	CSATGTGSYEQYF
TRBV7-9	NA	TRBJ1-4	few	TGTGCCAGCAGCCCGGGGCCCTTGAATGAAAAACTGTTTTTT	CASSPGPLNEKLFF
TRBV7-9	TRBD1	TRBJ2-2	many	TGTGCCAGCAGTGGACAGGGCACCGGGGAGCTGTTTTTT	CASSGQGTGELFF